Listed below are T cell receptor beta chains from one sample, sequenced in a study of control samples from healthy donors and cancer patients. Method: immunoSEQ multiplex PCR; TCRdb's copy keeps in-frame clones and lacks some. There are fewer than 200,000 clones in the sample; more than 90% occur only once, and roughly 1.3% lies in the top ten. The material sequenced was blood. Receptors originate from a young man in good health. CDR3s include the opening cysteine and the closing phenylalanine or tryptophan. Fields, in order: D gene, V gene, J gene, clone size, CDR3 length, CDR3 DNA, CDR3 protein. D genes are given only for firm matches. For some rows the clone size is stated as once, few or many, or as a class when expanded; others skip it.

-	TRBV7-9	TRBJ2-7	-	14	TGTGCCAGCAGCTTAGGGGGACGTACCTACGAGCAGTACTTC	CASSLGGRTYEQYF
-	TRBV6-2/TRBV6-3	TRBJ1-2	once	12	TGTGCCAGCAGTTCTCGAGACTATGGCTACACCTTC	CASSSRDYGYTF
TRBD2	TRBV13	TRBJ2-5	-	18	TGTGCCAGCAGTTCGCTTCGGGGGGTCGGGGGAGGGAAAGAGACCCAGTACTTC	CASSSLRGVGGGKETQYF
TRBD1	TRBV6-5	TRBJ2-3	-	14	TGTGCCAGCATACCAGGGGGAAACACAGATACGCAGTATTTT	CASIPGGNTDTQYF
-	TRBV29-1	TRBJ1-1	-	12	TGCAGCGTGGGACACCTGAACACTGAAGCTTTCTTT	CSVGHLNTEAFF
-	TRBV5-6	TRBJ2-7	-	15	TGTGCCAGCAGCGAGAAGGTTGTGGGGTCTCGGGAGCAGTACTTC	CASSEKVVGSREQYF
TRBD2	TRBV6-4	TRBJ2-5	-	17	TGTGCCAACCGGACAGGGCGACTAGCGGGGGGCTACAAGACCCAGTACTTC	CANRTGRLAGGYKTQYF
-	TRBV6-6	TRBJ1-1	-	15	TGTGCCAGCAGTCCTGACAGGAGCATGAACACTGAAGCTTTCTTT	CASSPDRSMNTEAFF
-	TRBV6-5	TRBJ2-1	-	16	TGTGCCAGCAGTTACCCAGGGAAAAAGGGCTACAATGAGCAGTTCTTC	CASSYPGKKGYNEQFF
-	TRBV4-2	TRBJ1-2	-	16	TGTGCCAGCAGCCAAGAATGGCGGAACACTGACTATGGCTACACCTTC	CASSQEWRNTDYGYTF
-	TRBV20-1	TRBJ1-2	-	12	TGCAGTGCTAGTGTTACGAACTATGGCTACACCTTC	CSASVTNYGYTF
TRBD1	TRBV7-2	TRBJ1-2	-	14	TGTGCCAGCAGCGCGCGACAGGGAAGCTATGGCTACACCTTC	CASSARQGSYGYTF
TRBD1	TRBV27	TRBJ1-1	-	14	TGTGCCGCTATAGGGACAGGGGGATCTACTGAAGCTTTCTTT	CAAIGTGGSTEAFF
-	TRBV10-1	TRBJ1-1	-	13	TGCGCCAGCACCGGGGGGGCGGGCACTGAAGCTTTCTTT	CASTGGAGTEAFF
-	TRBV9	TRBJ2-5	-	14	TGTGCCAGCAGCGTAGGATCGGTTCAAGAGACCCAGTACTTC	CASSVGSVQETQYF
-	TRBV30	TRBJ1-5	-	14	TGTGCCTGGAGCGGGGGAAGGCGGTATCAGCCCCAGCATTTT	CAWSGGRRYQPQHF
-	TRBV10-3	TRBJ1-1	-	15	TGTGCCATCAGTGAATGGTCAGGGATGAACACTGAAGCTTTCTTT	CAISEWSGMNTEAFF
TRBD1	TRBV5-6	TRBJ2-2	-	16	TGTGCCAGCACCACGACAGGGGGCTATACTACCGGGGAGCTGTTTTTT	CASTTTGGYTTGELFF
-	TRBV6-4	TRBJ2-3	few	14	TGTGCCAGCAGTGTTGAGGGGGGCTTAGATACGCAGTATTTT	CASSVEGGLDTQYF
-	TRBV4-1	TRBJ2-2	-	15	TGCGCCAGCAGCCAACCCTGGGGGGACACCGGGGAGCTGTTTTTT	CASSQPWGDTGELFF
TRBD2	TRBV28	TRBJ2-3	-	16	TGTGCCAGCAGTTCGGGACTAGCGGGAGGGGCAGATACGCAGTATTTT	CASSSGLAGGADTQYF
-	TRBV3-1/TRBV3-2	TRBJ2-3	-	18	TGTGCCAGCAGCCAAGAAGGGTTCACCGGGGACTTCACAGATACGCAGTATTTT	CASSQEGFTGDFTDTQYF
-	TRBV12-3/TRBV12-4	TRBJ2-7	few	11	TGTGCCAGCAGCTCATTCTACGAGCAGTACTTC	CASSSFYEQYF
-	TRBV18	TRBJ2-4	-	15	TGTGCCAGCTCACCGACACAGGGAGGTTATCACATTCAGTACTTC	CASSPTQGGYHIQYF
-	TRBV7-9	TRBJ1-1	-	14	TGTGCCAGCAGACAGGGAAATCCGGGCACTGAAGCTTTCTTT	CASRQGNPGTEAFF
TRBD1	TRBV3-1/TRBV3-2	TRBJ1-1	once	16	TGTGCCAGCAGCACCCGACAGGGGAGGGTGAACACTGAAGCTTTCTTT	CASSTRQGRVNTEAFF
TRBD1	TRBV11-3	TRBJ1-1	-	14	TGTGCCAGCAGGAAGACAGGGTCCAACACTGAAGCTTTCTTT	CASRKTGSNTEAFF
TRBD1	TRBV9	TRBJ2-7	-	15	TGTGCCAGCAGCGTAGGAGGACAGGGAATCGACGAGCAGTACTTC	CASSVGGQGIDEQYF
-	TRBV5-1	TRBJ1-1	-	13	TGCGCCAGCAGCTTTGGGGGGAACACTGAAGCTTTCTTT	CASSFGGNTEAFF
TRBD1	TRBV10-1	TRBJ1-1	-	14	TGCGCCAGCAGTGCAGACAGGGGGGCCACTGAAGCTTTCTTT	CASSADRGATEAFF
-	TRBV28	TRBJ2-7	-	15	TGTGCCAGCAGTTTGCGCGGGGCTAGCTCCTACGAGCAGTACTTC	CASSLRGASSYEQYF
TRBD1	TRBV11-3	TRBJ1-4	-	17	TGTGCCAGCAGCCCGAAACCCCAGGGGGCTGGGCTGGAGGGACTGTTTTTT	CASSPKPQGAGLEGLFF
-	TRBV20-1	TRBJ2-7	-	11	TGCAGTGCTAGAGACAAGCTCGAGCAGTACTTC	CSARDKLEQYF
TRBD1	TRBV18	TRBJ1-4	-	14	TGTGCCAGCTCACCAGGACAGGGGAATGAAAAACTGTTTTTT	CASSPGQGNEKLFF
-	TRBV2	TRBJ1-5	-	14	TGTGCCAGCAGTGGAGACGGGAAAACTCAGCCCCAGCATTTT	CASSGDGKTQPQHF
-	TRBV6-1	TRBJ1-5	-	15	TGTGCCAGCAGTGAAGCGCACGGCCTCCATCAGCCCCAGCATTTT	CASSEAHGLHQPQHF
-	TRBV4-1	TRBJ1-6	-	19	TGCGCCAGCAGCCATCTTCCCCACAGGGCGAGCTCCTATAATTCACCCCTCCACTTT	CASSHLPHRASSYNSPLHF
TRBD1	TRBV6-5	TRBJ2-7	-	15	TGTGCCAGCAGTCCCGGGACAGGGGTACCCTACGAGCAGTACTTC	CASSPGTGVPYEQYF
TRBD1	TRBV29-1	TRBJ1-1	once	14	TGCAGCGTATGGTCGGGACAGGGGAGCACTGAAGCTTTCTTT	CSVWSGQGSTEAFF
-	TRBV9	TRBJ1-1	-	14	TGTGCCAGCAGCCTCCTGGGGGGTTCGACTGAAGCTTTCTTT	CASSLLGGSTEAFF
-	TRBV19	TRBJ1-5	-	14	TGTGCCAGTAGTATACCGACAGAGACGAAGGGCCAGCATTTT	CASSIPTETKGQHF
TRBD1	TRBV5-6	TRBJ1-5	-	14	TGTGCCAGCAGCTTGGGGACAGGGTATCAGCCCCAGCATTTT	CASSLGTGYQPQHF
TRBD2	TRBV11-2	TRBJ2-5	-	15	TGTGCCAGCAGCCCCGCTAGCGGGGGTACGGAGACCCAGTACTTC	CASSPASGGTETQYF
-	TRBV30	TRBJ1-1	-	13	TGTGCCTGGAACCCGGGGCTGAACACTGAAGCTTTCTTT	CAWNPGLNTEAFF
-	TRBV27	TRBJ1-2	-	15	TGTGCCAGCAGTTTAGGTTTCGGGGTAGGCTATGGCTACACCTTC	CASSLGFGVGYGYTF
-	TRBV9	TRBJ1-1	-	15	TGTGCCAGCAGCGTAGCTGTCGGGATAGACACTGAAGCTTTCTTT	CASSVAVGIDTEAFF
-	TRBV11-2	TRBJ1-1	once	13	TGTGCCAGCAGCCCTCGGGTAAACACTGAAGCTTTCTTT	CASSPRVNTEAFF
-	TRBV7-9	TRBJ2-7	few	14	TGTGCCAGCAGCTTAGCGGCAGGCTCCTACGAGCAGTACTTC	CASSLAAGSYEQYF
TRBD2	TRBV6-4	TRBJ2-2	once	18	TGTGCCAGCAGTGACCGCGAATCGGGGGGTTTGAGCACCGGGGAGCTGTTTTTT	CASSDRESGGLSTGELFF
-	TRBV19	TRBJ1-5	-	15	TGTGCCAGTAGTATGCGAGGAGGGAACAATCAGCCCCAGCATTTT	CASSMRGGNNQPQHF
TRBD1	TRBV18	TRBJ2-3	-	16	TGTGCCAGCTCACCTTCTCGGGACAGACGCACAGATACGCAGTATTTT	CASSPSRDRRTDTQYF
-	TRBV6-6	TRBJ2-5	-	11	TGTGCCAGCAGTTCCAAAGAGACCCAGTACTTC	CASSSKETQYF
-	TRBV7-9	TRBJ1-3	-	14	TGTGCCTCTAGTCGGTCGGACTCTGGAAACACCATATATTTT	CASSRSDSGNTIYF
TRBD2	TRBV2	TRBJ2-5	-	16	TGTGCCAGCAGTATTAGGACTAGCGGGCCTGTAGAGACCCAGTACTTC	CASSIRTSGPVETQYF
-	TRBV6-5	TRBJ1-1	-	13	TGTGCCAGCACGACAGGTATGAACACTGAAGCTTTCTTT	CASTTGMNTEAFF